Detailed here is one TCR beta chain. Germline assignment: CDR1 SNHLY and CDR2 FYNNEI. This CDR3 has 12 amino acids. Trimming pared 4 bases from V and 9 bases from J, leaving 12 bases between. The sample originates from a study of OX40 agonist ivuxolimab in advanced cancers. Study summary: The patients got ivuxolimab, which is an agonistic anti-OX40 (CD134) antibody. All patients had ivuxolimab intravenously every 2 weeks at 0.01 to 10 mg/kg. A mean age of approximately 64 years, range about 20 to 85, was recorded, and more than 80% were male.

Produced via immunoSEQ multiplex PCR; TCRdb's table is partial and in-frame only. The sample lists roughly 79,000 clones, more than 80% occurring once. The receptor's source is an adult with an advanced solid tumor such as melanoma, head and neck, liver or kidney cancer. The rearrangement uses TRBV2 and TRBJ1-2; D call uncertain. The input for sequencing was CD4+ or CD8+ T cells sorted from blood, taken in a trial of the OX40 agonist ivuxolimab. The CDR3 nucleotides are TGTGCCAGCAGTGCTGGCAGCTTAAGCTACACCTTC. Encoded protein: CASSAGSLSYTF.